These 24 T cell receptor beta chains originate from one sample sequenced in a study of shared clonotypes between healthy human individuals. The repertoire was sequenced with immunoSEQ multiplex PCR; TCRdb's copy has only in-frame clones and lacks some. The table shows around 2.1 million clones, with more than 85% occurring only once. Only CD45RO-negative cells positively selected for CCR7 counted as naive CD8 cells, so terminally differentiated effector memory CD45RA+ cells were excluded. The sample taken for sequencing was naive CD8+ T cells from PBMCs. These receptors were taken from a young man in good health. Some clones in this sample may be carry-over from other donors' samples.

CDR3 residues: CASQDRGGTEAFF. The CDR3 nucleotides read TGCGCCAGCCAGGACAGGGGAGGCACTGAAGCTTTCTTT. The chain carries TRBV10-1 and TRBJ1-1; TRBD1 matches at 9 bases. Germline values: CDR1 WNHNN, CDR2 SYGVQD (reference sequence). The CDR3 contains 13 residues. V shed 8 bases and J 4 bases; nucleotides not matched to a gene: 5.

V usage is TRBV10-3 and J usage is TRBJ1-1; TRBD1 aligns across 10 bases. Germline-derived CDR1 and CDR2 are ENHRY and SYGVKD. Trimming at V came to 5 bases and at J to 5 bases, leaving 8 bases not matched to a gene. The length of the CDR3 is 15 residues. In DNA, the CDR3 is TGTGCCATCAGTTCGACAGGGGGCCGGGGGACTGAAGCTTTCTTT. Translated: CAISSTGGRGTEAFF.

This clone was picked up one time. The CDR3 bases are TGTGCCAGCAGCGTAGGAGGGCGGGCTGGAAACACCATATATTTT. It encodes CASSVGGRAGNTIYF. This sequence joins TRBV9 and TRBJ1-3; D is undetermined. Per the germline V gene, CDR1 is SGDLS and CDR2 is YYNGEE. The V end lost 0 bases, the J end lost 2 bases, and 9 bases lay between the germline ends. The CDR3 is 15 amino acids. The complete variable domain, with remaining parts taken from reference TRBV9 and TRBJ1-3, reads DSGVTQTPKHLITATGQRVTLRCSPRSGDLSVYWYQQSLDQGLQFLIQYYNGEERAKGNILERFSAQQFPDLHSELNLSSLELGDSALYFCASSVGGRAGNTIYFGEGSWLTVV.

The CDR3 nucleotides are TGTGCCAGCAGTTTATCCCCTCTTGGGTACGAGGGGAAAGAGCAGTACTTC. Translation: CASSLSPLGYEGKEQYF. The chain uses TRBV28 and TRBJ2-7, with D possibly being TRBD1 or TRBD2 (5 bases each). Trimming cost V 1 base and J 7 bases, with 23 bases left between them. CDR1 is MDHEN and CDR2 is SYDVKM in the germline V gene. The CDR3 is 17 amino acids.

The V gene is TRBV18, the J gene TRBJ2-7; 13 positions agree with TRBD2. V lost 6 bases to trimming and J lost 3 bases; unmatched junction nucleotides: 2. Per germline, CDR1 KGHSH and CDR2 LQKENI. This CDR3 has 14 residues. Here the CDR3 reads CASSGLAGDYEQYF. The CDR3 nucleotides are TGTGCCAGCTCCGGACTAGCGGGAGACTACGAGCAGTACTTC. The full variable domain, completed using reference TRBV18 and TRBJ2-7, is NAGVMQNPRHLVRRRGQEARLRCSPMKGHSHVYWYRQLPEEGLKFMVYLQKENIIDESGMPKERFSAEFPKEGPSILRIQQVVRGDSAAYFCASSGLAGDYEQYFGPGTRLTVT.

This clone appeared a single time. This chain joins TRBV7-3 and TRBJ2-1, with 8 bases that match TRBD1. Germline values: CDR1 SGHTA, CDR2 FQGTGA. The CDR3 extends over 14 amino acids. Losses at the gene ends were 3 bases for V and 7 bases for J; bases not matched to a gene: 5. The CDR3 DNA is TGTGCCAGCAGCTTTACTGGGACAGGTAATGAGCAGTTCTTC. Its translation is CASSFTGTGNEQFF.

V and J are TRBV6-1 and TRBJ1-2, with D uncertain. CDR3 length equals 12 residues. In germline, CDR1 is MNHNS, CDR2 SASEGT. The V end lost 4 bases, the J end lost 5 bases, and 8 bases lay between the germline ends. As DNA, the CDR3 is TGTGCCAGCAGTGCAACACAGTATGGCTACACCTTC. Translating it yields CASSATQYGYTF.

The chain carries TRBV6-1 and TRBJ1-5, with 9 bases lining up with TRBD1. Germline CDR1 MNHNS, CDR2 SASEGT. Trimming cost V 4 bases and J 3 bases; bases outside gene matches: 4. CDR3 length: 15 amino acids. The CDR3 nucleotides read TGTGCCAGCAGTGTGACAGGGGGATCCAATCAGCCCCAGCATTTT. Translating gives CASSVTGGSNQPQHF.

The CDR3 sequence is CASSHRLTFEAFF. The CDR3 nucleotides are TGCGCCAGCAGCCACAGACTGACTTTTGAAGCTTTCTTT. The rearrangement joins TRBV4-1 to TRBJ1-1, with D unclear. Germline values: CDR1 MGHRA, CDR2 YSYEKL. V dropped 3 bases and J dropped 7 bases, with 12 bases sitting between them. This CDR3 is 13 amino acids long.

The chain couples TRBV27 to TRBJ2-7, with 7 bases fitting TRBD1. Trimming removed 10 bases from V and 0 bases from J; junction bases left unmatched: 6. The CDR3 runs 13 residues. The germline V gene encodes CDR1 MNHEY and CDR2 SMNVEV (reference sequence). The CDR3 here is CATGQASSYEQYF. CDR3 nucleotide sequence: TGTGCCACCGGACAGGCCAGCTCCTACGAGCAGTACTTC.

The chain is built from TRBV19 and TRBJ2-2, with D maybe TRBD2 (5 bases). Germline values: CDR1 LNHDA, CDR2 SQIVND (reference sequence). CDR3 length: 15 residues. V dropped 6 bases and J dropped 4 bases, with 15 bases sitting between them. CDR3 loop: CASSPTGMPTGELFF. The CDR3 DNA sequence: TGTGCCAGTAGCCCGACCGGGATGCCCACCGGGGAGCTGTTTTTT.

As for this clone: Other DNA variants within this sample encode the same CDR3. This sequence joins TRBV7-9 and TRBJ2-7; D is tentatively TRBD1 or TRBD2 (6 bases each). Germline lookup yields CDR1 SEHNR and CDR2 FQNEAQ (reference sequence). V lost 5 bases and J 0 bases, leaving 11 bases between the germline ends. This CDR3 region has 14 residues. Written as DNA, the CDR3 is TGTGCCAGCAGCCCCGGGGGCAACTCCTACGAGCAGTACTTC. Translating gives CASSPGGNSYEQYF.

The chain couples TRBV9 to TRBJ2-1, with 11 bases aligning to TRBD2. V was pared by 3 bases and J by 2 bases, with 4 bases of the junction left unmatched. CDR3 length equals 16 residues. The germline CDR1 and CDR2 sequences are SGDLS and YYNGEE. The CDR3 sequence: CASSEGLADAYNEQFF. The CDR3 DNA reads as TGTGCCAGCAGCGAGGGACTAGCGGATGCCTACAATGAGCAGTTCTTC.

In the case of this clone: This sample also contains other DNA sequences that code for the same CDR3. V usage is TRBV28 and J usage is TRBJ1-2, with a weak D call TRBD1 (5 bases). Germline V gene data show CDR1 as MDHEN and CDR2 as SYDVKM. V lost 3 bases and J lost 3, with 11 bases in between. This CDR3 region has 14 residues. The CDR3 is CASSLQGGYYGYTF. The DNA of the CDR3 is TGTGCCAGCAGTTTGCAGGGTGGATACTATGGCTACACCTTC.

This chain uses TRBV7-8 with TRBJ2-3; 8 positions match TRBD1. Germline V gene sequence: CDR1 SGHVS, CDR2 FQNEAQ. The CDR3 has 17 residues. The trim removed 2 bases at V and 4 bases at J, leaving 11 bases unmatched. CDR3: CASSLPQQGVYADTQYF. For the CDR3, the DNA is TGTGCCAGCAGCTTACCACAACAGGGGGTCTACGCAGATACGCAGTATTTT.

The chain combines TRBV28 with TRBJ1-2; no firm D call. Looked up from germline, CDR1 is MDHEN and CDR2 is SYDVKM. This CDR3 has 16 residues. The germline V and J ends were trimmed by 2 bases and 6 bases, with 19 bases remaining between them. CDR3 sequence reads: CASSLVPTDARNGYTF. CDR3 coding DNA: TGTGCCAGCAGTTTAGTTCCTACGGACGCTAGAAATGGCTACACCTTC.

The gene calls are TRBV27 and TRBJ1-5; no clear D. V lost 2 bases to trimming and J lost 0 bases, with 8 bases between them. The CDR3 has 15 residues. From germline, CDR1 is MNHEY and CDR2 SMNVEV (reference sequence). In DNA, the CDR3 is TGTGCCAGCAGTTTAACCTTCTATAGCAATCAGCCCCAGCATTTT. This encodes CASSLTFYSNQPQHF.

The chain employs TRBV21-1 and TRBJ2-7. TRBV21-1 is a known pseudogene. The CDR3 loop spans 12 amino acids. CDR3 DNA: TGTGCCAGCAGCAATAGAGGGGCCGAGCAGTACTTC. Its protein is CASSNRGAEQYF.

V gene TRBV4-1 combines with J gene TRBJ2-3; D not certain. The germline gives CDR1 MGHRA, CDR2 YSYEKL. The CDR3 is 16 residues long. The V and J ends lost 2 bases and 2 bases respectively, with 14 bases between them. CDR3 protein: CASSQSIRRLTDTQYF. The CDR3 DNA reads TGCGCCAGCAGCCAAAGCATTAGGAGACTCACAGATACGCAGTATTTT.

As DNA, the CDR3 is TGTGCCTGGAGTGCGCCGACAGGGGGTAACTATGGCTACACCTTC. Amino acid sequence: CAWSAPTGGNYGYTF. The V and J genes are TRBV30 and TRBJ1-2; 9 bases are a match to TRBD1. Germline loops: CDR1 GTSNPN, CDR2 SVGIG (reference sequence). J was trimmed by 1 base and V by 1 base; bases with no gene match: 4. CDR3 size: 15 residues.

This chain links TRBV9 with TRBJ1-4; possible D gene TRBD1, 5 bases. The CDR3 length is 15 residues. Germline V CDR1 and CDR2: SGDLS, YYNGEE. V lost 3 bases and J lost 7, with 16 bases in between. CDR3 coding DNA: TGTGCCAGCAGCGCCCGGGACCGACCCATTGAAAAACTGTTTTTT. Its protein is CASSARDRPIEKLFF.

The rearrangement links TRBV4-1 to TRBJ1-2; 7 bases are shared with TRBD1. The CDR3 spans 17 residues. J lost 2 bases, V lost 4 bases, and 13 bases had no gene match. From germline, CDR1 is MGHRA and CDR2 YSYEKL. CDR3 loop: CASSPRGVGTDNYGYTF. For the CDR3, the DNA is TGCGCCAGCAGCCCGCGTGGGGTCGGGACAGACAACTATGGCTACACCTTC.

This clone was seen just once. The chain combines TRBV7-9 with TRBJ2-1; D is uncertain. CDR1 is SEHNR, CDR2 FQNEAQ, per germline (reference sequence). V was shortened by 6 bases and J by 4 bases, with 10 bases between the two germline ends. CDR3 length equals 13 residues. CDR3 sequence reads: CASRKDLYNEQFF. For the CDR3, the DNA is TGTGCCAGCAGGAAGGACCTTTACAATGAGCAGTTCTTC.

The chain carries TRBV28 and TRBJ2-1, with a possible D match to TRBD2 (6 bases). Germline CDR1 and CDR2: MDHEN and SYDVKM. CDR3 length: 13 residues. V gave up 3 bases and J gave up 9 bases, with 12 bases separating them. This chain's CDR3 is CASSFLRGGEQFF. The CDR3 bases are TGTGCCAGCAGTTTCCTGCGGGGAGGTGAGCAGTTCTTC.